Below, 19 T cell receptor beta chains from the same sample are listed, as sequenced in a study of blood T cell repertoires in COVID-19. Only in-frame clones appear in the TCRdb table, and some are missing; sequencing was by immunoSEQ multiplex PCR. This table holds 90,000 to 130,000 clones, around 90% found once. Sequenced sample: peripheral blood. The receptors derive from a human donor in a cohort sampled during active COVID-19.

The chain carries TRBV19 and TRBJ1-2, with D hard to call. Between the trimmed V and J ends, which lost 5 bases and 2 bases, there was a span of 15 bases. CDR3 length equals 15 residues. Germline loops: CDR1 LNHDA, CDR2 SQIVND (reference sequence). The CDR3 region is CASSSGETVNYGYTF. CDR3 DNA: TGTGCCAGTAGTTCGGGAGAGACGGTAAACTATGGCTACACCTTC.

The genes are TRBV7-9 and TRBJ1-5; D gene unclear. Germline-derived CDR1 and CDR2 are SEHNR and FQNEAQ (reference sequence). The V end lost 6 bases, the J end lost 9 bases, and 15 bases lay between the germline ends. The CDR3 is 13 amino acids. This CDR3 is CASSPSGPRPQHF. CDR3 bases: TGTGCCAGCAGTCCCAGCGGGCCCAGGCCCCAGCATTTT.

This clone was recorded once. This chain connects TRBV6-5 to TRBJ1-1; weak D call: TRBD1 (6 bases). The V end lost 4 bases, the J end lost 4 bases, and 10 bases lay between the germline ends. This CDR3 has 13 residues. Germline assignment: CDR1 MNHEY and CDR2 SVGAGI. For the CDR3, the DNA is TGTGCCAGCAGTTGGAGGGGGGGCACTGAAGCTTTCTTT. This encodes CASSWRGGTEAFF.

V gene TRBV4-2 combines with J gene TRBJ2-7; D gene ambiguous. Germline values: CDR1 LGHNA, CDR2 YNFKEQ. The CDR3 has 13 amino acids. V was clipped by 1 base and J by 7 bases, with 11 bases between them. CDR3 region: CASSQAIGWEQYF. CDR3 DNA sequence: TGTGCCAGCAGCCAAGCCATCGGGTGGGAGCAGTACTTC.

This clone has only a few counts. The chain carries TRBV5-6 and TRBJ2-2, with unresolved D. The CDR3 is made up of 13 amino acids. V was pared by 2 bases and J by 5 bases, with 7 bases between. Germline values: CDR1 SGHDT, CDR2 YYEEEE. CDR3 region: CASSFRVTGELFF. The CDR3 DNA reads TGTGCCAGCAGCTTTCGGGTGACCGGGGAGCTGTTTTTT. Full variable domain (missing parts from reference TRBV5-6 and TRBJ2-2): DAGVTQSPTHLIKTRGQQVTLRCSPKSGHDTVSWYQQALGQGPQFIFQYYEEEERQRGNFPDRFSGHQFPNYSSELNVNALLLGDSALYLCASSFRVTGELFFGEGSRLTVL.

The chain couples TRBV10-3 to TRBJ2-1; 7 bases fit TRBD2. From germline, CDR1 is ENHRY and CDR2 SYGVKD. The CDR3 is 16 amino acids. V was pared by 6 bases and J by 5 bases, with 13 bases of the junction left unmatched. This CDR3 reads CAISPTSALGDNEQFF. The DNA for the CDR3 is TGTGCCATCAGCCCTACTAGCGCCCTTGGGGACAATGAGCAGTTCTTC.

The V call is TRBV2, the J call TRBJ2-5; D gene uncertain. With 6 bases removed from V and 5 bases from J, the gap between germline ends came to 4 bases. Germline V gene sequence: CDR1 SNHLY, CDR2 FYNNEI. This CDR3 region has 10 residues. The CDR3 sequence is CASSRETQYF. As DNA, the CDR3 is TGTGCCAGCAGCCGTGAGACCCAGTACTTC.

The genes are TRBV29-1 and TRBJ2-1; D not certain. The germline CDR1 and CDR2 sequences are SQVTM and ANQGSEA. This CDR3 is 13 amino acids long. Trimming shortened V by 6 bases and J by 5 bases, and 14 bases separated the two germline ends. This chain's CDR3 is CSVQGRLNNEQFF. The CDR3 region has the DNA TGCAGCGTCCAAGGCAGGCTTAACAATGAGCAGTTCTTC.

J is TRBJ2-7 and V is TRBV5-1, with D uncertain. Germline V gives CDR1 SGHRS, CDR2 YFSETQ. The V gene lost 3 bases and the J gene lost 4 bases, with 5 bases spanning the gap. The CDR3 totals 11 residues. The CDR3 here is CASSSAYEQYF. The CDR3 region has the DNA TGCGCCAGCAGCTCCGCGTACGAGCAGTACTTC.

Ten or more counts support this clone. The genes are TRBV12-3 or TRBV12-4 and TRBJ2-5; D may be TRBD1 (6 bases). Trimming cost V 7 bases and J 1 base, with 10 bases left between them. This CDR3 is 13 amino acids long. CDR3 loop: CASNRDTQETQYF. CDR3 coding DNA: TGTGCCAGCAACAGGGACACCCAAGAGACCCAGTACTTC.

The rearrangement joins TRBV19 to TRBJ1-3; no firm D call. The CDR3 is 13 amino acids. V dropped 3 bases and J dropped 1 base, with 4 bases sitting between them. The germline V gene encodes CDR1 LNHDA and CDR2 SQIVND (reference sequence). In nucleotides, the CDR3 is TGTGCCAGTAGTATCGAGTCTGGAAACACCATATATTTT. The encoded protein is CASSIESGNTIYF.

With regard to this clone: A read error may explain this, as a much larger clone is one base away. V gene TRBV5-5 combines with J gene TRBJ2-3, with TRBD1 matching over 8 bases. This CDR3 is 14 amino acids long. CDR1 and CDR2 from the germline V gene are SGHKS and YYEKEE (reference sequence). Unmatched junction bases numbered 5, after V lost 4 bases and J lost 4 bases. In DNA, the CDR3 is TGTGCCAGCAGCCCCGGACAGGGCCCAGATACGCAGTATTTT. This encodes CASSPGQGPDTQYF.

J is TRBJ1-3 and V is TRBV9; no clear D gene. The CDR3 is made up of 14 amino acids. V was cut by 4 bases and J by 0 bases, with 8 bases left in between. Germline assignment: CDR1 SGDLS and CDR2 YYNGEE. This CDR3 reads CASSLQNSGNTIYF. CDR3 nucleotides: TGTGCCAGCAGCCTACAGAACTCTGGAAACACCATATATTTT.

This clone was detected only a few times. The V call is TRBV30, the J call TRBJ2-1, with D perhaps TRBD2 (6 bases). V lost 3 bases and J 6 bases, leaving 15 bases between the germline ends. Germline V CDR1 and CDR2: GTSNPN, SVGIG (reference sequence). The CDR3 is 14 residues long. Written as DNA, the CDR3 is TGTGCCTGGAGGCAACTAGCCTTTCTCAATGAGCAGTTCTTC. Protein sequence: CAWRQLAFLNEQFF.

The V and J genes are TRBV5-1 and TRBJ1-4; 7 bases match TRBD1. CDR3 length: 14 residues. The J segment lost 7 bases and the V segment lost 4 bases, leaving 7 bases of the junction unmatched. Germline values: CDR1 SGHRS, CDR2 YFSETQ. CDR3 sequence (DNA): TGCGCCAGCAGCCAAGGGACAGAGGGTGAAAAACTGTTTTTT. Amino acids: CASSQGTEGEKLFF.

This clone was detected a few times. This rearrangement joins TRBV25-1 to TRBJ1-5; 9 bases are shared with TRBD1. With V trimmed by 8 bases and J by 4 bases, 3 bases remained unmatched. The germline CDR1 and CDR2 sequences are MGHDK and SYGVNS. CDR3 length equals 13 residues. The CDR3 DNA sequence: TGTGCCAGCCAAGGACAGGGGAATCAGCCCCAGCATTTT. Amino acids: CASQGQGNQPQHF.

The rearrangement uses TRBV18 and TRBJ2-7, with D possibly being TRBD1 (6 bases). V was shortened by 0 bases and J by 5 bases, with 11 bases between the two germline ends. Germline assignment: CDR1 KGHSH and CDR2 LQKENI. There are 14 residues in the CDR3. The CDR3 nucleotides are TGTGCCAGCTCACCACCACCAGGGGTCCACGAGCAGTACTTC. It translates to CASSPPPGVHEQYF.

The CDR3, as DNA: TGTGCCAGCAGTGTCCCAAGGGACACCACCTACGAGCAGTACTTC. Translated: CASSVPRDTTYEQYF. This chain connects TRBV28 to TRBJ2-7; possible D gene TRBD1, 6 bases. This CDR3 is built from 15 residues. Trimming stripped 5 bases from V and 2 bases from J, with 16 bases between. The germline V gene has CDR1 MDHEN and CDR2 SYDVKM.

V and J are TRBV29-1 and TRBJ2-1; 10 bases are shared with TRBD1. The CDR3 totals 15 residues. V was clipped by 1 base and J by 6 bases; unmatched bases: 6. Germline V gene lookup returns CDR1 SQVTM and CDR2 ANQGSEA. In DNA, the CDR3 is TGCAGCGTTGAAGGGGGACAGGGGTTCCTCAATGAGCAGTTCTTC. This sequence encodes CSVEGGQGFLNEQFF.